Shown below are 14 T cell receptor beta chains from a single sample sequenced in a study of vaccination and CD4 T cells after COVID-19. Sequencing of the DNA from cultured CD4+ T cells was carried out with the Oncomine TCR Beta short-read assay. TCRdb passed the PCR reads through MiXCR, listing each CDR3 protein once. Here the sample spans 5,500 to 7,500 distinct CDR3 sequences, about 55% being singletons. The treatment here: approximately 10-day PBMC culture with coronavirus spike peptide pools or control peptides (ViraFEST assay). Prior to the COVID-19 pandemic (2011-2018), the unexposed donor's CD4+ T cells were collected. Their recognized antigens are unknown. Sequenced: CD4+ T cells from blood, cultured in vitro. The receptor source for this set is a human donor in good health.

By sample fraction, this clonotype is hyperexpanded (1% or more). This rearrangement joins TRBV11-2 to TRBJ1-1; possible D gene TRBD1, 6 bases. The CDR3 covers 16 residues. The germline gives CDR1 SGHAT, CDR2 FQNNGV. Trimming shortened V by 2 bases and J by 10 bases, and 23 bases separated the two germline ends. CDR3 nucleotides: TGTGCCAGCAGCTTATCGGTCAGTCTTCAGGGGCAGGGAGCTTTCTTT. Residues: CASSLSVSLQGQGAFF.

The chain uses TRBV24-1 and TRBJ1-2; 7 bases are shared with TRBD1. The CDR3 extends over 15 amino acids. Germline V lookup: CDR1 KGHDR, CDR2 SFDVKD. Trimming removed 4 bases from V and 2 bases from J; junction bases left unmatched: 6. CDR3 sequence (DNA): TGTGCCACCAGTGACCCTAAACAGGGGAACTATGGCTACACCTTC. Translating gives CATSDPKQGNYGYTF.

The CDR3 sequence is CASSTKRGQVIYSGANVLTF. DNA for the CDR3: TGTGCCAGTAGTACGAAACGGGGACAGGTCATATACTCTGGGGCCAACGTCCTGACTTTC. The rearrangement joins TRBV19 to TRBJ2-6; 8 positions agree with TRBD1. Germline V gene data show CDR1 as LNHDA and CDR2 as SQIVND (reference sequence). The length of the CDR3 is 20 residues. The trim removed 4 bases at V and 0 bases at J, leaving 14 bases unmatched. Variable domain in full (rest from reference TRBV19 and TRBJ2-6): DGGITQSPKYLFRKEGQNVTLSCEQNLNHDAMYWYRQDPGQGLRLIYYSQIVNDFQKGDIAEGYSVSREKKESFPLTVTSAQKNPTAFYLCASSTKRGQVIYSGANVLTFGAGSRLTVL.

J is TRBJ2-7 and V is TRBV7-9; D uncertain. The CDR3 has 13 amino acids. V was trimmed by 6 bases and J by 3 bases, leaving 12 bases between them. Germline loops: CDR1 SEHNR, CDR2 FQNEAQ (reference sequence). CDR3 amino acids: CASSSGRIYEQYF. CDR3 DNA: TGTGCCAGCAGTTCCGGACGGATCTACGAGCAGTACTTC.

The chain has TRBV12-3 or TRBV12-4 and TRBJ2-3; TRBD2 might be the D (6 bases). The germline V and J ends were trimmed by 8 bases and 1 base, with 13 bases remaining between them. This CDR3 has 14 residues. The CDR3 DNA reads as TGTGCCAGCCGAAGTAGCGGCCGCACAGATACGCAGTATTTT. This translates into CASRSSGRTDTQYF.

This clonotype showed up just once. This rearrangement joins TRBV28 to TRBJ1-6; D is undetermined. Germline CDR1 and CDR2: MDHEN and SYDVKM. The CDR3 has 12 amino acids. Trimming took off 7 bases at V and 9 bases at J, with 10 bases between the two ends. As DNA, the CDR3 is TGTGCCAGCATAGACGGGGTTTCACCCCTCCACTTT. Translating it yields CASIDGVSPLHF.

This rearrangement joins TRBV6-2 or TRBV6-3 to TRBJ2-2; TRBD1 matches 9 bases. The J segment lost 4 bases and the V segment lost 9 bases, leaving 6 bases of the junction unmatched. The CDR3 length is 14 residues. CDR1 is MNHEY, CDR2 SVGEGT, per germline. CDR3 nucleotide sequence: TGTGCCAGTACAACAGGGGGCCGCACCGGGGAGCTGTTTTTT. Its protein is CASTTGGRTGELFF.

This clonotype occurred a few times. The chain uses TRBV5-6 and TRBJ2-7; no firm D call. CDR3 size: 14 residues. Per the germline V gene, CDR1 is SGHDT and CDR2 is YYEEEE. V lost 5 bases and J lost 10, with 22 bases in between. CDR3 sequence: CASRDQNPRVLQYF. The CDR3, as DNA: TGTGCCAGCAGGGATCAGAACCCAAGGGTGCTTCAGTACTTC.

This clonotype appeared a few times. This rearrangement joins TRBV7-6 to TRBJ2-6; D gene ambiguous. Trimming removed 7 bases at V and 0 bases at J, with 19 bases between. Per the germline V gene, CDR1 is SGHVS and CDR2 is FNYEAQ. The CDR3 has 18 amino acids. The CDR3 nucleotides read TGTGCCAGCATGTCGGGTGACGGATCCTTCTCTGGGGCCAACGTCCTGACTTTC. Its translation is CASMSGDGSFSGANVLTF.

The rearrangement joins TRBV6-2 or TRBV6-3 to TRBJ2-2, with TRBD2 as a possible D gene (6 bases). V was trimmed by 7 bases and J by 0 bases, leaving 15 bases between them. Germline V gives CDR1 MNHEY, CDR2 SVGEGT. This CDR3 is 16 amino acids long. The CDR3 DNA follows: TGTGCCAGCATTATGTGGGGAGGAGCGAACACCGGGGAGCTGTTTTTT. As protein: CASIMWGGANTGELFF.

CDR3 DNA: TGTGCCAGCAGTTTGGGACTAGCGGGGTCCGGGGAGCTGTTTTTT. Amino acids: CASSLGLAGSGELFF. The rearrangement uses TRBV11-3 and TRBJ2-2; the match to TRBD2 covers 13 bases. Germline V gene lookup returns CDR1 SGHNT and CDR2 YENEEA. The CDR3 is made up of 15 amino acids. Trimming removed 6 bases from V and 6 bases from J; junction bases left unmatched: 4. Supplemented by reference TRBV11-3 and TRBJ2-2, the full variable domain reads EAGVVQSPRYKIIEKKQPVAFWCNPISGHNTLYWYLQNLGQGPELLIRYENEEAVDDSQLPKDRFSAERLKGVDSTLKIQPAELGDSAVYLCASSLGLAGSGELFFGEGSRLTVL.

A single count supports this clonotype. The genes are TRBV6-2 or TRBV6-3 and TRBJ1-5; a possible D gene is TRBD1 (6 bases). The CDR3 covers 13 residues. Trimming took off 4 bases at V and 7 bases at J, with 11 bases between the two ends. Germline V gene data show CDR1 as MNHEY and CDR2 as SVGEGT. For the CDR3, the DNA is TGTGCCAGCAGTTTAACAGGGAACCAGCCCCAGCATTTT. It is translated as CASSLTGNQPQHF.

This clonotype has a handful of counts. The chain links TRBV7-2 to TRBJ1-2; 10 nucleotides match TRBD1. The ends lost 5 bases at V and 7 bases at J; junction bases unmatched: 10. This CDR3 has 15 amino acids. CDR1 is SGHTA, CDR2 FQGNSA, per germline. CDR3 protein: CASSQRQGAASGYTF. DNA of the CDR3: TGTGCCAGCAGCCAACGACAGGGGGCGGCAAGTGGCTACACCTTC.

The chain uses TRBV28 and TRBJ1-4; 7 bases are a match to TRBD1. Germline V gives CDR1 MDHEN, CDR2 SYDVKM. Trimming cost V 6 bases and J 5 bases; bases outside gene matches: 6. CDR3 length: 14 residues. CDR3 protein: CASSWDSLNEKLFF. The CDR3 coding sequence is TGTGCCAGCAGCTGGGACAGCCTAAATGAAAAACTGTTTTTT.